These 14 T cell receptor beta chains came from one sample sequenced in a study of CD8 T cells in ankylosing spondylitis. MiXCR, applied by TCRdb to the 5' RACE reads, yields one record per CDR3 protein. Of about 400,000 distinct CDR3 sequences detected, about 20% appear once; the ten largest clones hold about 12%. Sequencing was done on a sample of blood, either unsorted or a sorted T cell fraction (not recorded which). Receptors were obtained from a male donor with ankylosing spondylitis or in good health (not recorded which).

This clonotype was counted between two and nine times. The rearrangement links TRBV12-3 or TRBV12-4 to TRBJ2-7; 10 bases match TRBD1. This CDR3 has 16 amino acids. After removal of 5 bases from V and 2 bases from J, the junction contained 9 bases not matched to a gene. The CDR3 nucleotides read TGTGCCAGCAGTGATCCGGGACAGGGGCCAACCTACGAGCAGTACTTC. Its protein is CASSDPGQGPTYEQYF.

V usage is TRBV6-5 and J usage is TRBJ2-1; 11 bases map to TRBD2. CDR1 is MNHEY, CDR2 SVGAGI, per germline. The length of the CDR3 is 19 residues. V was pared by 0 bases and J by 9 bases, with 16 bases of the junction left unmatched. The CDR3 here is CASSYSPRVAGGFPVEQFF. The DNA for the CDR3 is TGTGCCAGCAGTTACTCTCCTAGGGTAGCGGGGGGGTTCCCGGTTGAGCAGTTCTTC.

This clonotype was recorded at least ten times. CDR3 in amino acids: CASSFHRDGSYEQYF. CDR3 DNA sequence: TGTGCCAGCAGTTTCCACCGGGACGGATCCTACGAGCAGTACTTC. The chain recombines TRBV12-3 or TRBV12-4 with TRBJ2-7, with D possibly being TRBD1 or TRBD2 (5 bases each). V was trimmed by 3 bases and J by 1 base, leaving 13 bases between them. The CDR3 loop spans 15 amino acids.

V and J are TRBV5-1 and TRBJ1-2, with 10 bases fitting TRBD1. The CDR3 is made up of 16 amino acids. V was pared by 3 bases and J by 4 bases, with 9 bases of the junction left unmatched. CDR1 and CDR2 (germline): SGHRS, YFSETQ. The CDR3: CASSSARDRGTYGYTF. CDR3 nucleotide sequence: TGCGCCAGCAGCTCCGCCAGGGACAGGGGAACCTATGGCTACACCTTC.

The gene calls are TRBV7-9 and TRBJ1-1; D perhaps matches TRBD1 (5 bases). The CDR3 is 12 amino acids. The V end was cut by 4 bases, the J end by 7 bases, with 10 bases between. CDR1 is SEHNR and CDR2 is FQNEAQ in the germline V gene (reference sequence). The CDR3 sequence: CASSSSDSEAFF. The CDR3 bases are TGTGCCAGCAGCTCCTCCGACAGTGAAGCTTTCTTT.

This clonotype turned up a few times. This chain uses TRBV5-6 with TRBJ2-5; 7 positions agree with TRBD2. CDR1 is SGHDT, CDR2 YYEEEE, per germline. This CDR3 has 17 amino acids. The V segment lost 0 bases and the J segment 0 bases; nucleotides outside the gene matches: 8. CDR3 nucleotide sequence: TGTGCCAGCAGCTTGGAGGGTGGGACTAAGTACCAAGAGACCCAGTACTTC. Its translation is CASSLEGGTKYQETQYF.

The rearrangement uses TRBV28 and TRBJ2-7; D not certain. V lost 6 bases, J lost 3 bases, and 18 bases lay in between. The CDR3 sequence is 15 residues long. Germline V gene data show CDR1 as MDHEN and CDR2 as SYDVKM. The CDR3 protein is CASRAPVGWGYEQYF. CDR3 nucleotides: TGTGCCAGCAGGGCTCCAGTGGGGTGGGGCTACGAGCAGTACTTC.

The chain couples TRBV7-9 to TRBJ2-3; D gene unclear. Trimming removed 5 bases from V and 12 bases from J, with 3 bases in between. The germline V gene has CDR1 SEHNR and CDR2 FQNEAQ (reference sequence). The CDR3 contains 8 residues. The DNA of the CDR3 is TGTGCCAGCAGCCCCCAGTATTTT. Translating gives CASSPQYF.

This sequence joins TRBV20-1 and TRBJ2-7, with 7 bases identical to TRBD1. The V and J ends lost 5 bases and 3 bases, in that order; junction bases with no gene match: 7. The V gene's germline CDR1 is DFQATT and CDR2 SNEGSKA (reference sequence). This CDR3 region has 13 residues. The CDR3 sequence is CSAWDRDFYEQYF. The CDR3 coding sequence is TGCAGTGCTTGGGACAGAGATTTCTACGAGCAGTACTTC.

This clonotype was seen a few times. V gene TRBV7-9 combines with J gene TRBJ2-1; no definite D call. Deletions cut 2 bases from V and 3 bases from J, with 11 bases between. The CDR3 has 15 residues. From germline, CDR1 is SEHNR and CDR2 FQNEAQ (reference sequence). The DNA for the CDR3 is TGTGCCAGCAGCTTAAATCAAGGGCGCTACAATGAGCAGTTCTTC. Protein sequence: CASSLNQGRYNEQFF.

This chain uses TRBV11-1 with TRBJ2-7; D tentatively reads TRBD1 or TRBD2 (8 bases each). V lost 6 bases, J lost 0 bases, and 24 bases lay in between. The length of the CDR3 is 18 residues. Germline CDR1 and CDR2: SGHAT and FQDESV (reference sequence). In DNA, the CDR3 is TGTGCCAGCAGTGGGGCGGGAGGACAGGGCTATTTCTCCTACGAGCAGTACTTC. As protein: CASSGAGGQGYFSYEQYF.

This rearrangement joins TRBV20-1 to TRBJ2-7; D is tentatively TRBD1 or TRBD2 (5 bases each). V was cut by 5 bases and J by 2 bases, with 13 bases left in between. This CDR3 region has 13 residues. Germline CDR1 DFQATT, CDR2 SNEGSKA (reference sequence). Here the CDR3 reads CSAGATNTYEQYF. In DNA form, the CDR3 reads TGCAGTGCTGGGGCGACTAATACCTACGAGCAGTACTTC.

This clonotype has more than one count but fewer than ten. The chain couples TRBV5-6 to TRBJ2-1; tentative D call: TRBD1 (6 bases). Germline lookup yields CDR1 SGHDT and CDR2 YYEEEE. The CDR3 sequence is 17 residues long. V shed 0 bases and J shed 2 bases, with 15 bases lying between them. CDR3 sequence reads: CASSLAWLQGPYNEQFF. The CDR3, as DNA: TGTGCCAGCAGCTTGGCCTGGTTACAGGGCCCCTACAATGAGCAGTTCTTC.

The genes are TRBV7-9 and TRBJ2-1, with a possible D match to TRBD2 (6 bases). The CDR3 extends over 14 amino acids. V was shortened by 8 bases and J by 3 bases, with 14 bases between the two germline ends. The germline V gene has CDR1 SEHNR and CDR2 FQNEAQ (reference sequence). This CDR3 is CASGLALDYNEQFF. The CDR3, as DNA: TGTGCCAGCGGCCTAGCGTTGGACTACAATGAGCAGTTCTTC.